One sample yielded the 9 T cell receptor beta chains listed below, sequenced in a study of T cell clonality in common variable immunodeficiency. Using immunoSEQ multiplex PCR, the repertoire was profiled, and TCRdb retains in-frame clones only, with some absent. Listed for the sample are around 34,000 clones, none seen a single time. The sample was peripheral blood mononuclear cells. These receptors came from a person aged 18 to 69 in good health.

This clone has ten or more counts. The CDR3 end is not reached by the read, which stops 3 residues before it; the germline J gene fills it in. V and J are TRBV6-4 and TRBJ2-1; 11 nucleotides align to TRBD2. The CDR3 loop spans 15 amino acids. Trimming cost V 6 bases and J 6 bases; bases outside gene matches: 7. Looked up from germline, CDR1 is MRHNA and CDR2 is SNTAGT. The DNA read from the CDR3 is TGTGCCAGCAGCCCACTAGCGGGAGCTTCCAATGAG. Protein: CASSPLAGASNE. The complete CDR3 protein is CASSPLAGASNEQFF.

This clone has a count of ten or more. The DNA ends 3 residues before the CDR3 does, and the rest of the CDR3 is filled in from the germline J gene. The chain recombines TRBV30 with TRBJ2-2; 10 bases match TRBD2. Looked up from germline, CDR1 is GTSNPN and CDR2 is SVGIG (reference sequence). This CDR3 has 15 residues. The sequenced CDR3 bases are TGTGCCTGGACTCCACCCCCAGCGGGAGGGTCGGGG. Translating it yields CAWTPPPAGGSG. The whole CDR3 sequence reads CAWTPPPAGGSGLFF.

This clone was detected many times. The read finishes 3 residues shy of the CDR3 end, and the germline J gene is used to complete it. The chain uses TRBV7-9 and TRBJ2-3, with D maybe TRBD2 (6 bases). The CDR3 consists of 14 residues. Germline V gene lookup returns CDR1 SEHNR and CDR2 FQNEAQ (reference sequence). V lost 2 bases to trimming and J lost 3 bases, with 9 bases between them. The CDR3 spells CASSLRAGTDTQYF. CDR3 DNA, as far as it was read: TGTGCCAGCAGCTTACGTGCGGGAACAGATACG. The whole variable domain, filled in from reference TRBV7-9 and TRBJ2-3, reads DTGVSQNPRHKITKRGQNVTFRCDPISEHNRLYWYRQTLGQGPEFLTYFQNEAQLEKSRLLSDRFSAERPKGSFSTLEIQRTEQGDSAMYLCASSLRAGTDTQYFGPGTRLTVL.

This clone was detected many times. Coverage ceases 3 residues before the CDR3 finishes, and the germline J gene fills in the end. The gene calls are TRBV5-6 and TRBJ1-5; D gene unclear. The CDR3 contains 14 residues. Germline V gene lookup returns CDR1 SGHDT and CDR2 YYEEEE. The ends were cut back, 4 bases at V and 0 bases at J, with 8 bases in the middle. CDR3 DNA (partial): TGTGCCAGCAGCCCCACGGGTAGCAATCAGCCC. It encodes CASSPTGSNQP. The whole CDR3 sequence is CASSPTGSNQPQHF. Full variable domain (missing parts from reference TRBV5-6 and TRBJ1-5): DAGVTQSPTHLIKTRGQQVTLRCSPKSGHDTVSWYQQALGQGPQFIFQYYEEEERQRGNFPDRFSGHQFPNYSSELNVNALLLGDSALYLCASSPTGSNQPQHFGDGTRLSIL.

This clone was observed at least ten times. The CDR3 end is not reached by the read, which stops 3 residues before it; the germline J gene fills it in. The genes are TRBV7-2 and TRBJ1-6; D may be TRBD1 (5 bases). V was clipped by 7 bases and J by 7 bases, with 11 bases between them. The CDR3 extends over 13 amino acids. Germline CDR1 and CDR2: SGHTA and FQGNSA. The CDR3 protein is CASTGLRNSPLHF. The sequenced part of the CDR3 DNA is TGTGCCAGCACAGGGTTGAGGAATTCACCC.

This clone has only a few counts. The read halts 3 residues ahead of the CDR3 end, with the missing end drawn from the germline J gene. The chain links TRBV5-6 to TRBJ2-7, with TRBD1 identical over 7 bases. Germline V CDR1 and CDR2: SGHDT, YYEEEE. CDR3 length equals 14 residues. J lost 3 bases, V lost 1 base, and 4 bases had no gene match. The CDR3 spells CASSLRDRIYEQYF. Partial CDR3 DNA: TGTGCCAGCAGCTTGAGGGACAGAATCTACGAG.

This clone showed up many times. Sequencing ends 3 residues short of the CDR3 end; the germline J gene provides the rest. This chain links TRBV29-1 with TRBJ1-1, with unresolved D. V lost 4 bases, J lost 5 bases, and 5 bases lay in between. CDR1 SQVTM and CDR2 ANQGSEA come from the germline V gene. There are 10 residues in the CDR3. This CDR3 reads CSVARTEAFF. The CDR3 DNA, read in part, is TGCAGCGTTGCTAGAACTGAA.

In its sample, this clone was seen many times. The read terminates 3 residues ahead of where the CDR3 ends, so the germline J gene completes it. This chain links TRBV12-3 or TRBV12-4 with TRBJ1-4, with 11 nucleotides matching TRBD1. V was clipped by 3 bases and J by 7 bases; unmatched bases: 4. CDR3 length: 15 residues. CDR3 DNA (partial): TGTGCCAGCAGTTTCGGACAGGGGGCCGGTGAAAAA. Protein sequence: CASSFGQGAGEK. The whole CDR3 reads CASSFGQGAGEKLFF.

This clone was seen repeatedly, ten times or more. The missing CDR3 end, 3 residues past where the read stops, is filled in from the germline J gene. The chain has TRBV7-8 and TRBJ1-4; tentatively, D is TRBD1 (6 bases). The V gene's germline CDR1 is SGHVS and CDR2 FQNEAQ. The CDR3 has 14 amino acids. V gave up 3 bases and J gave up 8 bases, with 13 bases separating them. CDR3 DNA (partial): TGTGCCAGCAGCTTCGGGGGGCAGGGAGAAAAA. Translating gives CASSFGGQGEK. The CDR3 reads in full as CASSFGGQGEKLFF.